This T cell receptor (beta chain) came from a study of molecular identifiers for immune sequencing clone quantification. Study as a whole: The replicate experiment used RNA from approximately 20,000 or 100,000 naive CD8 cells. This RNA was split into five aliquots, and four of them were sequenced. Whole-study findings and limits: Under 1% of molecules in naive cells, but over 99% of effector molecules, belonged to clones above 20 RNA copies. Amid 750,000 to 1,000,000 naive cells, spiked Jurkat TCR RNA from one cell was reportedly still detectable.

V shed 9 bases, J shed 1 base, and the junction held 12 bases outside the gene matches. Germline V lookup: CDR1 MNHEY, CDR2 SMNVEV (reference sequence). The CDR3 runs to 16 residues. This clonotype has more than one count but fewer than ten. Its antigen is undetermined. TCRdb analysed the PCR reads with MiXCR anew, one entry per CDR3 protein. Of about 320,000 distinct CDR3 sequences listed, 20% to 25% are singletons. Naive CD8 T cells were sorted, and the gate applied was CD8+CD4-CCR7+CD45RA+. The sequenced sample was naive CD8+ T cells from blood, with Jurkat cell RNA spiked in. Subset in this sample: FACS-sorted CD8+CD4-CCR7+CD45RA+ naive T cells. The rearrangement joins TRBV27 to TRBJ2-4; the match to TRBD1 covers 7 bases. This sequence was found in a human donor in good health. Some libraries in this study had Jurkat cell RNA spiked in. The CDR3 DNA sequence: TGTGCCAGTAGTCAATGGACAGGAGAGGCCAAAAACATTCAGTACTTC. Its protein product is CASSQWTGEAKNIQYF.